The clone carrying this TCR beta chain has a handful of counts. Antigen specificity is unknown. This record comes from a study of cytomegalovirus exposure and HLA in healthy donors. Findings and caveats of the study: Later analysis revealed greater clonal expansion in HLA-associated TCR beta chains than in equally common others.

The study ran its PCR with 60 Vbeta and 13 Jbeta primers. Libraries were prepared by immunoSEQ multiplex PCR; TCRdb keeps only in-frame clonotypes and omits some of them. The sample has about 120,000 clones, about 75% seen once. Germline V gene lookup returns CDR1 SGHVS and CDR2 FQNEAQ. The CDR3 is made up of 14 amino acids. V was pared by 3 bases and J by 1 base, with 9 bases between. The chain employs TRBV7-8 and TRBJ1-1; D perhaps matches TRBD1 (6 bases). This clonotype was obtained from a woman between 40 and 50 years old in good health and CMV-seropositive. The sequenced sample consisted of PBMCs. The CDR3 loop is CASSFRTANTEAFF. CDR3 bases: TGTGCCAGCAGCTTCAGGACAGCGAACACTGAAGCTTTCTTT.